The 16 T cell receptor beta chains below were found in one sample sequenced in a study of shared clonotypes between healthy human individuals. Here immunoSEQ multiplex PCR was the method, and the copy in TCRdb shows in-frame clones only, minus some. The table has approximately 2,300,000 clones, roughly 92% seen once. Sequencing was carried out using naive CD4+ T cells from PBMCs. Indicated subset: CD45RA+ positively selected. The receptors were sampled from a man between 18 and 29 years old in good health. Some clones in this sample may be carry-over from other donors' samples.

The chain uses TRBV2 and TRBJ1-2; the D gene is possibly TRBD1 (6 bases). With 3 bases removed from V and 6 bases from J, the gap between germline ends came to 20 bases. CDR3 length: 16 amino acids. Germline V lookup: CDR1 SNHLY, CDR2 FYNNEI. The CDR3 is CASSEGVRGREHGYTF. The CDR3 DNA is TGTGCCAGCAGTGAGGGGGTACGGGGGCGAGAGCATGGCTACACCTTC. The whole variable domain, filled in from reference TRBV2 and TRBJ1-2, reads EPEVTQTPSHQVTQMGQEVILRCVPISNHLYFYWYRQILGQKVEFLVSFYNNEISEKSEIFDDQFSVERPDGSNFTLKIRSTKLEDSAMYFCASSEGVRGREHGYTFGSGTRLTVV.

This chain joins TRBV11-2 and TRBJ2-1; D is perhaps TRBD1 (6 bases). The CDR3 consists of 16 residues. Deletions cut 2 bases from V and 6 bases from J, with 17 bases between. Germline V CDR1 and CDR2: SGHAT, FQNNGV. The CDR3 DNA follows: TGTGCCAGCAGCTTAAGTATGGGGGCCATCCTCAATGAGCAGTTCTTC. It translates to CASSLSMGAILNEQFF.

V usage is TRBV18 and J usage is TRBJ2-2; D uncertain. Germline lookup yields CDR1 KGHSH and CDR2 LQKENI. CDR3 length: 16 amino acids. V lost 1 base and J lost 0, with 9 bases in between. The CDR3 is CASSPRSQANTGELFF. As DNA, the CDR3 is TGTGCCAGCTCACCACGTTCGCAAGCGAACACCGGGGAGCTGTTTTTT.

V usage is TRBV5-3 and J usage is TRBJ1-2; 7 bases are shared with TRBD1. TRBV5-3 is an open reading frame, and its role is uncertain. There are 15 residues in the CDR3. Trimming removed 1 base from V and 2 bases from J; junction bases left unmatched: 5. The CDR3 sequence is CARSLMGQQNYGYTF. DNA of the CDR3: TGTGCCAGAAGCTTGATGGGACAGCAGAACTATGGCTACACCTTC.

The chain joins TRBV9 to TRBJ1-2; D is perhaps TRBD1 (5 bases). The CDR3 covers 15 residues. Germline CDR1 reads SGDLS; CDR2 reads YYNGEE. V lost 0 bases, J lost 6 bases, and 15 bases lay in between. As DNA, the CDR3 is TGTGCCAGCAGCGTAGCAGGGCAGTCAACTCATGGCTACACCTTC. Protein sequence: CASSVAGQSTHGYTF.

The J gene is TRBJ1-3, the V gene TRBV11-2; D might be TRBD1 (5 bases). V lost 5 bases and J 8 bases, leaving 16 bases between the germline ends. The CDR3 spans 14 residues. Germline loops: CDR1 SGHAT, CDR2 FQNNGV. CDR3 sequence reads: CASSHSGGSYTIYF. The CDR3 DNA is TGTGCCAGCAGCCACTCCGGGGGTTCTTACACCATATATTTT. Full variable domain (missing parts from reference TRBV11-2 and TRBJ1-3): EAGVAQSPRYKIIEKRQSVAFWCNPISGHATLYWYQQILGQGPKLLIQFQNNGVVDDSQLPKDRFSAERLKGVDSTLKIQPAKLEDSAVYLCASSHSGGSYTIYFGEGSWLTVV.

This chain joins TRBV18 and TRBJ2-6; the D is unclear. The CDR3 covers 16 residues. CDR1 KGHSH and CDR2 LQKENI come from the germline V gene. Trimming pared 5 bases from V and 1 base from J, leaving 12 bases between. CDR3 residues: CASSSLGVSGANVLTF. In nucleotides, the CDR3 is TGTGCCAGCTCATCCCTTGGGGTTTCTGGGGCCAACGTCCTGACTTTC.

The V and J genes are TRBV5-8 and TRBJ2-2; D possibly corresponds to TRBD2 (6 bases). The CDR3 covers 16 residues. V was pared by 3 bases and J by 10 bases, with 22 bases between. CDR1 and CDR2 from the germline V gene are SGHTS and YDEGEE. DNA for the CDR3: TGTGCCAGCAGCTCAGGACGGGGGTATGCCGGGGTGGAGCTGTTTTTT. Its translation is CASSSGRGYAGVELFF.

This clone has more than one count but fewer than ten. The genes are TRBV5-5 and TRBJ2-7, with D tentatively TRBD1 or TRBD2 (6 bases each). Trimming pared 1 base from V and 2 bases from J, leaving 19 bases between. CDR1 is SGHKS and CDR2 is YYEKEE in the germline V gene (reference sequence). The CDR3 extends over 17 amino acids. CDR3 amino acids: CASSLHGGGHSPYEQYF. The CDR3 DNA sequence: TGTGCCAGCAGCTTGCACGGTGGGGGGCACAGCCCCTACGAGCAGTACTTC.

This chain uses TRBV9 with TRBJ1-3, with no clear D. Trimming took off 0 bases at V and 0 bases at J, with 7 bases between the two ends. This CDR3 contains 15 residues. CDR1 and CDR2 from the germline V gene are SGDLS and YYNGEE. The CDR3 DNA reads as TGTGCCAGCAGCGTAGGAGAGGGCTCTGGAAACACCATATATTTT. This sequence encodes CASSVGEGSGNTIYF. The entire variable domain, with the rest obtained from reference TRBV9 and TRBJ1-3, is as follows: DSGVTQTPKHLITATGQRVTLRCSPRSGDLSVYWYQQSLDQGLQFLIQYYNGEERAKGNILERFSAQQFPDLHSELNLSSLELGDSALYFCASSVGEGSGNTIYFGEGSWLTVV.

The rearrangement joins TRBV19 to TRBJ2-7; 9 nucleotides match TRBD1. CDR1 is LNHDA and CDR2 is SQIVND in the germline V gene (reference sequence). The CDR3 sequence is 15 residues long. J lost 3 bases, V lost 4 bases, and 7 bases had no gene match. CDR3 amino acids: CASSTRGTGIYEQYF. The CDR3, as DNA: TGTGCCAGTAGTACCCGAGGGACAGGGATCTACGAGCAGTACTTC.

The CDR3 loop is CASKGGQGNSGANVLTF. As DNA, the CDR3 is TGTGCCAGTAAGGGGGGACAGGGAAATAGTGGGGCCAACGTCCTGACTTTC. The chain links TRBV19 to TRBJ2-6, with 9 bases identical to TRBD1. This CDR3 is 17 amino acids long. Germline V gene lookup returns CDR1 LNHDA and CDR2 SQIVND (reference sequence). V dropped 7 bases and J dropped 3; count of bases not matched to a gene: 10.

The CDR3 nucleotides read TGTGCCAGCTCACCTGACCTACCCGGGAACACTGAAGCTTTCTTT. Residues: CASSPDLPGNTEAFF. The rearrangement uses TRBV18 and TRBJ1-1, with D unresolved. V shed 3 bases and J shed 1 base, with 12 bases lying between them. The CDR3 loop spans 15 amino acids. The germline gives CDR1 KGHSH, CDR2 LQKENI.

The chain carries TRBV5-1 and TRBJ1-4, with 12 bases that match TRBD1. The CDR3 sequence is 16 residues long. CDR1 and CDR2 (germline): SGHRS, YFSETQ. Trimming took 4 bases from V and 8 from J; bases not matched to a gene: 9. This CDR3 reads CASSRGDRGLSEKLFF. The CDR3 DNA sequence: TGCGCCAGCAGCAGAGGGGACAGGGGGCTAAGCGAAAAACTGTTTTTT.

The chain uses TRBV5-5 and TRBJ1-4; D is unresolved. The CDR3 loop spans 14 amino acids. Trimming took off 2 bases at V and 6 bases at J, with 11 bases between the two ends. Germline CDR1 and CDR2: SGHKS and YYEKEE (reference sequence). The CDR3 spells CASSFVRDDEKLFF. As DNA, the CDR3 is TGTGCCAGCAGCTTTGTTAGGGATGATGAAAAACTGTTTTTT. Using reference TRBV5-5 and TRBJ1-4 for the parts outside the CDR3, the full variable domain is DAGVTQSPTHLIKTRGQQVTLRCSPISGHKSVSWYQQVLGQGPQFIFQYYEKEERGRGNFPDRFSARQFPNYSSELNVNALLLGDSALYLCASSFVRDDEKLFFGSGTQLSVL.

This clone was found once. The V gene is TRBV30, the J gene TRBJ2-4; D ambiguous. Germline V gives CDR1 GTSNPN, CDR2 SVGIG (reference sequence). V was pared by 3 bases and J by 0 bases, with 9 bases between. This CDR3 has 14 amino acids. The CDR3 DNA follows: TGTGCCTGGAGGAAGGTGGCAGCCAAAAACATTCAGTACTTC. Translated, it gives CAWRKVAAKNIQYF. Supplemented by reference TRBV30 and TRBJ2-4, the full variable domain reads SQTIHQWPATLVQPVGSPLSLECTVEGTSNPNLYWYRQAAGRGLQLLFYSVGIGQISSEVPQNLSASRPQDRQFILSSKKLLLSDSGFYLCAWRKVAAKNIQYFGAGTRLSVL.